This T cell receptor (beta chain) stems from a study of cytomegalovirus exposure and HLA in healthy donors. Trimming stripped 9 bases from V and 5 bases from J, with 17 bases between. The CDR3 sequence is 13 residues long. Germline V CDR1 and CDR2: LNHDA, SQIVND (reference sequence). To note about this clone: The antigen is undetermined.

Primers: 60 Vbeta forward and 13 Jbeta reverse. In the authors' methods: As a later analysis found, there were roughly 80 million unique TCR beta chains, of which approximately 10 million were shared. Clones were read by immunoSEQ multiplex PCR, and TCRdb kept only the in-frame ones, dropping some. For V, J and clone size, that table is used; D and trimming come from the DNA. Here the sample spans about 180,000 clones, about three quarters being singletons. The study's findings and limits: Associated with cytomegalovirus, according to the listing, were 164 TCR beta chains. The authors later found HLA-associated TCR beta chains more clonally expanded than equally common others. Exclusion as indistinguishable affected some V segments, including TRBV6-2 and TRBV6-3.

This clonotype was sampled from a man younger than 35 in good health and CMV-seronegative. This rearrangement joins TRBV19 to TRBJ2-7; D perhaps matches TRBD1 (6 bases). The material sequenced was PBMCs. The CDR3 loop is CASRQGFENEQYF. In DNA form, the CDR3 reads TGTGCCAGCCGGCAGGGGTTTGAAAACGAGCAGTACTTC.